The next 29 T cell receptor beta chains were all read from a single sample in a study of human T cells and chemical hapten exposure. The authors extracted total RNA from unfractionated whole blood. TCRdb reanalysed the 5' RACE reads using MiXCR and keeps one entry per CDR3 protein. The sample contains around 100,000 distinct CDR3 sequences, 19% of which appear only once. These receptors were taken from a human donor in good health.

The chain joins TRBV2 to TRBJ2-7; no definite D call. V was clipped by 3 bases and J by 11 bases, with 11 bases between them. This CDR3 is 11 amino acids long. Germline CDR1 and CDR2: SNHLY and FYNNEI. CDR3 loop: CASSDPVVKYF. CDR3 bases: TGTGCCAGCAGTGATCCAGTAGTTAAGTACTTC. The whole variable domain, filled in from reference TRBV2 and TRBJ2-7, reads EPEVTQTPSHQVTQMGQEVILRCVPISNHLYFYWYRQILGQKVEFLVSFYNNEISEKSEIFDDQFSVERPDGSNFTLKIRSTKLEDSAMYFCASSDPVVKYFGPGTRLTVT.

This clonotype was counted between two and nine times. This sequence joins TRBV28 and TRBJ1-1, with 10 bases aligning to TRBD1. V was clipped by 4 bases and J by 5 bases; unmatched bases: 7. The germline V gene has CDR1 MDHEN and CDR2 SYDVKM. There are 15 residues in the CDR3. The DNA for the CDR3 is TGTGCCAGCAGTTCGACGGGACAGGGGAAGACTGAAGCTTTCTTT. Protein product: CASSSTGQGKTEAFF.

This clonotype was detected only a few times. This chain connects TRBV5-5 to TRBJ2-4, with D perhaps being TRBD1 or TRBD2 (6 bases each). V was cut by 4 bases and J by 0 bases, with 20 bases left in between. The CDR3 runs 18 residues. Germline V gene data show CDR1 as SGHKS and CDR2 as YYEKEE (reference sequence). CDR3 loop: CASSRGTTGILAKNIQYF. The CDR3, as DNA: TGTGCCAGCAGCCGGGGGACAACGGGGATTCTAGCCAAAAACATTCAGTACTTC. Drawing the rest from reference TRBV5-5 and TRBJ2-4, the complete variable domain is DAGVTQSPTHLIKTRGQQVTLRCSPISGHKSVSWYQQVLGQGPQFIFQYYEKEERGRGNFPDRFSARQFPNYSSELNVNALLLGDSALYLCASSRGTTGILAKNIQYFGAGTRLSVL.

This clonotype was detected only a few times. DNA for the CDR3: TGTGCCAGCAGCTTGCAGGGGCCGATCAATGAAAAACTGTTTTTT. This gives the protein CASSLQGPINEKLFF. The J gene is TRBJ1-4, the V gene TRBV7-2, with D perhaps TRBD1 (6 bases). CDR1 is SGHTA, CDR2 FQGNSA, per germline. The ends were cut back, 3 bases at V and 5 bases at J, with 13 bases in the middle. This CDR3 has 15 residues.

The chain is built from TRBV6-5 and TRBJ1-4, with D possibly TRBD1 on 6 matching bases. Trimming cost V 0 bases and J 4 bases, with 9 bases left between them. Germline CDR1 is MNHEY and CDR2 is SVGAGI. The CDR3 spans 15 residues. Here the CDR3 reads CASSYSGARNEKLFF. The CDR3, as DNA: TGTGCCAGCAGTTACTCGGGGGCCCGTAATGAAAAACTGTTTTTT.

The gene calls are TRBV6-1 and TRBJ2-3; 10 positions match TRBD2. The V gene end was trimmed by 7 bases and the J gene end by 4 bases; junction bases not matched to a gene: 5. This CDR3 has 14 residues. Germline lookup yields CDR1 MNHNS and CDR2 SASEGT. The CDR3, as DNA: TGTGCCAGCACTAGCGGGAGATCAGCAGATACGCAGTATTTT. It translates to CASTSGRSADTQYF.

This clonotype was seen a few times. The chain recombines TRBV3-1 with TRBJ1-3; the D gene is possibly TRBD1 (5 bases). Trimming removed 2 bases from V and 3 bases from J, with 14 bases in between. In germline, CDR1 is LGHDT, CDR2 YNNKEL (reference sequence). This CDR3 has 16 residues. The CDR3 coding sequence is TGTGCCAGCAGCCAACCAAACAAGGGGAATGGAAACACCATATATTTT. The encoded protein is CASSQPNKGNGNTIYF. Variable domain in full (rest from reference TRBV3-1 and TRBJ1-3): DTAVSQTPKYLVTQMGNDKSIKCEQNLGHDTMYWYKQDSKKFLKIMFSYNNKELIINETVPNRFSPKSPDKAHLNLHINSLELGDSAVYFCASSQPNKGNGNTIYFGEGSWLTVV.

There are a few counts of this clonotype. The gene calls are TRBV19 and TRBJ1-1, with unresolved D. Trimming pared 6 bases from V and 7 bases from J, leaving 12 bases between. This CDR3 has 12 residues. From germline, CDR1 is LNHDA and CDR2 SQIVND (reference sequence). This chain's CDR3 is CASSKDSREAFF. The CDR3, as DNA: TGTGCCAGTAGCAAGGATTCCCGTGAAGCTTTCTTT.

The sample holds a few counts of this clonotype. The genes are TRBV9 and TRBJ2-3; no reliable D call. Germline CDR1 is SGDLS and CDR2 is YYNGEE. The CDR3 spans 15 residues. Trimming removed 0 bases at V and 2 bases at J, with 10 bases between. The DNA for the CDR3 is TGTGCCAGCAGCGTAGGACGGCTGATCACAGATACGCAGTATTTT. Protein product: CASSVGRLITDTQYF.

The chain carries TRBV19 and TRBJ1-4; TRBD1 matches 8 bases. The CDR3 loop spans 15 amino acids. V gave up 3 bases and J gave up 2 bases; unmatched junction bases: 2. Germline loops: CDR1 LNHDA, CDR2 SQIVND (reference sequence). CDR3: CASSIGQGTNEKLFF. The CDR3 DNA is TGTGCCAGTAGTATTGGACAGGGTACTAATGAAAAACTGTTTTTT.

The chain joins TRBV27 to TRBJ2-7, with 9 positions matching TRBD2. The CDR3 loop spans 17 amino acids. Germline CDR1 MNHEY, CDR2 SMNVEV (reference sequence). Trimming at V came to 6 bases and at J to 0 bases, leaving 12 bases not matched to a gene. The CDR3 region is CASRRGSGRGISYEQYF. Here the CDR3 DNA reads TGTGCCAGCAGGCGGGGTAGCGGGAGAGGAATCTCCTACGAGCAGTACTTC.

The genes are TRBV28 and TRBJ2-1; TRBD2 matches 7 bases. The CDR3 is made up of 17 amino acids. Trimming cost V 5 bases and J 0 bases; bases outside gene matches: 10. The germline V gene encodes CDR1 MDHEN and CDR2 SYDVKM. The CDR3, as DNA: TGTGCCAGCAGTCGCCTGAAGAGGACTAGCTCCTACAATGAGCAGTTCTTC. Protein product: CASSRLKRTSSYNEQFF.

The chain links TRBV28 to TRBJ2-3; D is ambiguous. The CDR3 is 15 residues long. From germline, CDR1 is MDHEN and CDR2 SYDVKM. Trimming shortened V by 3 bases and J by 2 bases, and 12 bases separated the two germline ends. The CDR3 DNA reads as TGTGCCAGCAGTTTGGTAGGAGACCCCACAGATACGCAGTATTTT. Translated: CASSLVGDPTDTQYF.

V gene TRBV5-1 combines with J gene TRBJ1-1, with a possible D match to TRBD1 (6 bases). V was pared by 2 bases and J by 1 base, with 12 bases between. The CDR3 covers 15 residues. Germline loops: CDR1 SGHRS, CDR2 YFSETQ. The CDR3 here is CASSFKGGANTEAFF. The DNA for the CDR3 is TGCGCCAGCAGCTTTAAGGGGGGGGCGAACACTGAAGCTTTCTTT.

This clonotype was counted only a few times. V usage is TRBV5-5 and J usage is TRBJ2-5; weak D call: TRBD1 (5 bases). The CDR3 extends over 14 amino acids. Germline V CDR1 and CDR2: SGHKS, YYEKEE (reference sequence). The ends were cut back, 4 bases at V and 2 bases at J, with 12 bases in the middle. CDR3 sequence reads: CASSLAQGQETQYF. The DNA for the CDR3 is TGTGCCAGCAGCCTCGCCCAGGGACAAGAGACCCAGTACTTC.

The rearrangement links TRBV27 to TRBJ2-7; 9 bases align to TRBD1. Trimming took 1 base from V and 5 from J; bases not matched to a gene: 6. The CDR3 totals 15 residues. CDR1 is MNHEY, CDR2 SMNVEV, per germline (reference sequence). Here the CDR3 reads CASSLWGQGAHEQYF. The CDR3 DNA is TGTGCCAGCAGTTTATGGGGACAGGGCGCCCACGAGCAGTACTTC.

This clonotype was recorded at least ten times. The V and J genes are TRBV4-1 and TRBJ1-1; TRBD1 is a possible D gene (5 bases). From germline, CDR1 is MGHRA and CDR2 YSYEKL. The CDR3 length is 15 residues. Between the trimmed V and J ends, which lost 4 bases and 1 base, there was a span of 13 bases. The CDR3 DNA sequence: TGCGCCAGCAGCCCCCGGGGTACAGGGAACACTGAAGCTTTCTTT. Translated, it gives CASSPRGTGNTEAFF.

The chain joins TRBV10-3 to TRBJ2-7; D is possibly TRBD1 (5 bases). Trimming took off 2 bases at V and 2 bases at J, with 10 bases between the two ends. The CDR3 extends over 14 amino acids. The V gene's germline CDR1 is ENHRY and CDR2 SYGVKD. CDR3 sequence (DNA): TGTGCCATCAGTGAGAGACCAGGGCCCTACGAGCAGTACTTC. The encoded protein is CAISERPGPYEQYF.

The J gene is TRBJ1-1, the V gene TRBV27; possible D gene TRBD1, 5 bases. Germline V gives CDR1 MNHEY, CDR2 SMNVEV (reference sequence). Between the trimmed V and J ends, which lost 7 bases and 7 bases, there was a span of 19 bases. This CDR3 comprises 14 residues. The CDR3 DNA sequence: TGTGCCAGCAATACAGGCCTACGGTTCAATGAAGCTTTCTTT. This codes for CASNTGLRFNEAFF.

The genes are TRBV20-1 and TRBJ2-2; no clear D. Trimming stripped 1 base from V and 4 bases from J, with 1 base between. Germline CDR1 DFQATT, CDR2 SNEGSKA (reference sequence). The CDR3 covers 11 residues. The CDR3 loop reads CSARATGELFF. The CDR3 coding sequence is TGCAGTGCTAGAGCCACCGGGGAGCTGTTTTTT.

This chain uses TRBV28 with TRBJ2-7; D might be TRBD2 (7 bases). The CDR3 covers 15 residues. V lost 5 bases and J lost 3, with 17 bases in between. Germline CDR1 is MDHEN and CDR2 is SYDVKM. The CDR3 coding sequence is TGTGCCAGCAGTCCTAGGGGGGGACCGTACTACGAGCAGTACTTC. It specifies CASSPRGGPYYEQYF. The full variable domain, with the rest looked up from reference TRBV28 and TRBJ2-7, is DVKVTQSSRYLVKRTGEKVFLECVQDMDHENMFWYRQDPGLGLRLIYFSYDVKMKEKGDIPEGYSVSREKKERFSLILESASTNQTSMYLCASSPRGGPYYEQYFGPGTRLTVT.

The chain recombines TRBV9 with TRBJ1-5; D may be TRBD1 (5 bases). Trimming stripped 0 bases from V and 6 bases from J, with 7 bases between. Germline CDR1 SGDLS, CDR2 YYNGEE. The CDR3 consists of 13 residues. The CDR3 is CASSVGGSQPQHF. The CDR3 bases are TGTGCCAGCAGCGTAGGGGGGAGTCAGCCCCAGCATTTT.

This clonotype was picked up a small number of times. The chain has TRBV4-1 and TRBJ2-4; D is perhaps TRBD2 (5 bases). Germline CDR1 and CDR2: MGHRA and YSYEKL. V was shortened by 0 bases and J by 0 bases, with 12 bases between the two germline ends. The length of the CDR3 is 17 residues. The CDR3 sequence is CASSQEAGLIAKNIQYF. CDR3 bases: TGCGCCAGCAGCCAAGAAGCAGGACTGATAGCCAAAAACATTCAGTACTTC.

V usage is TRBV3-1 and J usage is TRBJ2-5, with D possibly TRBD2 on 5 matching bases. Per the germline V gene, CDR1 is LGHDT and CDR2 is YNNKEL (reference sequence). V shed 4 bases and J shed 5 bases, with 14 bases lying between them. This CDR3 is built from 14 residues. CDR3 nucleotides: TGTGCCAGCAGCCCTGGAGGTCCCCCGGAGACCCAGTACTTC. Residues: CASSPGGPPETQYF.

The chain links TRBV9 to TRBJ2-7, with TRBD2 identical over 16 bases. The V gene end was trimmed by 4 bases and the J gene end by 5 bases; junction bases not matched to a gene: 12. The CDR3 is 18 amino acids. Per germline, CDR1 SGDLS and CDR2 YYNGEE. The CDR3 bases are TGTGCCAGCAGCCCCTCCCCGGGACTAGCGGGAGGGCCACACGAGCAGTACTTC. Protein: CASSPSPGLAGGPHEQYF. Complete variable domain (other parts from reference TRBV9 and TRBJ2-7): DSGVTQTPKHLITATGQRVTLRCSPRSGDLSVYWYQQSLDQGLQFLIQYYNGEERAKGNILERFSAQQFPDLHSELNLSSLELGDSALYFCASSPSPGLAGGPHEQYFGPGTRLTVT.

The rearrangement links TRBV6-5 to TRBJ2-5, with unresolved D. Trimming pared 9 bases from V and 4 bases from J, leaving 15 bases between. CDR1 and CDR2 (germline): MNHEY, SVGAGI. The length of the CDR3 is 13 residues. The CDR3 coding sequence is TGTGCCAGTATCCCCAAAGGGATAGAGACCCAGTACTTC. Translating it yields CASIPKGIETQYF.

The chain combines TRBV7-2 with TRBJ1-5; 7 nucleotides line up with TRBD1. The CDR3 is 16 residues long. Germline V gives CDR1 SGHTA, CDR2 FQGNSA. The V segment lost 4 bases and the J segment 3 bases; nucleotides outside the gene matches: 9. The CDR3 sequence: CASSWAGTANNQPQHF. The CDR3 DNA follows: TGTGCCAGCAGCTGGGCCGGGACAGCAAACAATCAGCCCCAGCATTTT.

This clonotype came up a few times. The J gene is TRBJ1-5, the V gene TRBV27; D is perhaps TRBD1 (5 bases). The CDR3 runs to 14 residues. The V and J ends lost 3 bases and 3 bases respectively, with 9 bases between them. CDR1 is MNHEY and CDR2 is SMNVEV in the germline V gene (reference sequence). The CDR3 DNA sequence: TGTGCCAGCAGTTTTGTGGGGCTCAATCAGCCCCAGCATTTT. Protein product: CASSFVGLNQPQHF.

V is TRBV5-1 and J is TRBJ1-6; D is unclear. This CDR3 comprises 13 residues. V gave up 2 bases and J gave up 13 bases, with 13 bases separating them. Germline CDR1 is SGHRS and CDR2 is YFSETQ. The CDR3 DNA reads as TGCGCCAGCAGCTTAACGGACTCATCCCCCCTCCACTTT. It is translated as CASSLTDSSPLHF.